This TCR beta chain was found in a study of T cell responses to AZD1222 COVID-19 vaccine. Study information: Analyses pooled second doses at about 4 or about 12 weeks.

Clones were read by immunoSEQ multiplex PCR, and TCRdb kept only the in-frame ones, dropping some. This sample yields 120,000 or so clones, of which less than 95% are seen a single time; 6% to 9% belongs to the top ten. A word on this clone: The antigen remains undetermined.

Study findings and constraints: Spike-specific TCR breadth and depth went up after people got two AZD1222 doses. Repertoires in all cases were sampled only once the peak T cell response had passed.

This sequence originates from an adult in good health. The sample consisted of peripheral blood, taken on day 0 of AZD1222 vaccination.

The CDR3: CASSLSRDGFYEQYF. The CDR3 DNA reads TGTGCCAGCAGCTTAAGCCGGGACGGATTCTACGAGCAGTACTTC. This rearrangement joins TRBV7-2 to TRBJ2-7; D tentatively reads TRBD1 or TRBD2 (5 bases each). This CDR3 has 15 residues. Germline CDR1 is SGHTA and CDR2 is FQGNSA. Trimming cost V 2 bases and J 3 bases, with 14 bases left between them.